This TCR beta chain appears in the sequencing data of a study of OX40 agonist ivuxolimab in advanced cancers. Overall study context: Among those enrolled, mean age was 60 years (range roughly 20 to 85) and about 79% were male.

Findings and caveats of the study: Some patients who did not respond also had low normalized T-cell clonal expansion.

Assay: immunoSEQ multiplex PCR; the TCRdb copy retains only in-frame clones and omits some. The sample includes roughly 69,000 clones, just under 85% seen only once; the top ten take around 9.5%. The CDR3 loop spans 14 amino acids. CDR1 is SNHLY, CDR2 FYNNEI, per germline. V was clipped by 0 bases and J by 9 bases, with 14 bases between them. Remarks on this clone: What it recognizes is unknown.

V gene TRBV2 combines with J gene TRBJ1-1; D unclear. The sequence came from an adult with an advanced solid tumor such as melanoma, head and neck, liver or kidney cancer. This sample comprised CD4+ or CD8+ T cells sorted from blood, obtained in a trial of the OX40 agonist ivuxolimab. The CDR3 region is CASSEASRVPKAFF. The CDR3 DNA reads TGTGCCAGCAGTGAAGCGTCTCGGGTCCCTAAAGCTTTCTTT.